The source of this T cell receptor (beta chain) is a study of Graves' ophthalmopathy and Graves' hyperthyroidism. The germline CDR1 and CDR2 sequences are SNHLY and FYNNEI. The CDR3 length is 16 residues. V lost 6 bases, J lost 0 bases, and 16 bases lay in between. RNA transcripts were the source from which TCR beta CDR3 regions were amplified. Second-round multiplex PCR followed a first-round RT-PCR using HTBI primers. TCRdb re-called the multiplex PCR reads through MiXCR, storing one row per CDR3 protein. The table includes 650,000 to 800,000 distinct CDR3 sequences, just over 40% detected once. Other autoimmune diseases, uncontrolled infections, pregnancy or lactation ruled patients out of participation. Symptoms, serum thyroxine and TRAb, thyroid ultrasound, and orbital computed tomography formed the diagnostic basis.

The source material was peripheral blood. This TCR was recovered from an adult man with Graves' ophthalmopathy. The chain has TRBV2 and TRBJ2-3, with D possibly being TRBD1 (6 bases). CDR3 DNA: TGTGCCAGCAGCCCATCCGGGACATTAAGCACAGATACGCAGTATTTT. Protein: CASSPSGTLSTDTQYF.